Listed below are T cell receptor beta chains from one sample, sequenced in a study of blood T cell repertoires in COVID-19. Some clones are missing from TCRdb's copy, which holds only in-frame ones; the method was immunoSEQ multiplex PCR. The sample lists roughly 97,000 clones; around 87% were seen once. The specimen was peripheral blood. The receptor set was obtained from a human donor in a cohort sampled during active COVID-19. CDR3s include the opening cysteine and the closing phenylalanine or tryptophan. Each record gives: clone size, V gene, D gene, J gene, CDR3 protein, CDR3 DNA. The D gene is left open where the match is weak. Clone size, where shown, is once, few, many, or a class for clones that have expanded.

.	TRBV5-1	.	TRBJ2-1	CASSMDRQQFF	TGCGCCAGCAGCATGGACAGACAGCAGTTCTTC
.	TRBV28	TRBD2	TRBJ2-3	CASSFESGSRFRVDTQYF	TGTGCCAGCAGTTTTGAAAGCGGGAGCAGATTCAGGGTAGATACGCAGTATTTT
.	TRBV5-1	.	TRBJ1-4	CASSLEAATNEKLFF	TGCGCCAGCAGCTTGGAAGCGGCAACTAATGAAAAACTGTTTTTT
once	TRBV19	.	TRBJ2-1	CASSSHLGAPNEQFF	TGTGCCAGTAGTTCCCATCTAGGAGCCCCCAATGAGCAGTTCTTC
.	TRBV6-6	TRBD2	TRBJ2-7	CASGHLTSGRVYEQYF	TGTGCCAGCGGGCATCTGACTAGCGGGAGGGTCTACGAGCAGTACTTC
.	TRBV7-8	TRBD1	TRBJ1-5	CASSLEPSQGGQPQHF	TGTGCCAGCAGCTTAGAGCCCTCCCAGGGGGGCCAGCCCCAGCATTTT
.	TRBV27	.	TRBJ2-2	CASSLAGTGELFF	TGTGCCAGCAGTTTGGCGGGGACCGGGGAGCTGTTTTTT
.	TRBV27	.	TRBJ2-7	CASSLGGYEQYF	TGTGCCAGCAGTTTGGGGGGCTACGAGCAGTACTTC
.	TRBV15	.	TRBJ1-3	CATSREAGFGNTIYF	TGTGCCACCAGCAGAGAGGCAGGGTTTGGAAACACCATATATTTT
.	TRBV6-6	TRBD1	TRBJ1-2	CASSSGQVSRGYTF	TGTGCCAGCAGTTCGGGACAGGTCTCCCGCGGCTACACCTTC
.	TRBV24-1	TRBD1	TRBJ2-5	CATSDTRQGGGETQYF	TGTGCCACCAGTGACACAAGACAGGGGGGGGGAGAGACCCAGTACTTC
.	TRBV3-1/TRBV3-2	TRBD1	TRBJ1-1	CASSQISRDSQAFF	TGTGCCAGCAGCCAAATTTCGCGGGACAGCCAAGCTTTCTTT
.	TRBV5-4	TRBD2	TRBJ2-2	CASSHSSGNTGELFF	TGTGCCAGCAGCCACTCTAGCGGGAACACCGGGGAGCTGTTTTTT
.	TRBV6-5	.	TRBJ1-1	CASSKGFGTEAFF	TGTGCCAGCAGCAAAGGTTTCGGGACTGAAGCTTTCTTT
.	TRBV18	.	TRBJ1-1	CASSPPASGGTEAFF	TGTGCCAGCTCACCACCGGCTTCCGGGGGGACTGAAGCTTTCTTT
.	TRBV3-1/TRBV3-2	.	TRBJ2-7	CASSQDFQRTTYEQYF	TGTGCCAGCAGCCAAGATTTCCAGCGGACCACCTACGAGCAGTACTTC
once	TRBV1	.	TRBJ2-1	CTSSHERTSGMWGIDEQFF	TGCACCAGCAGCCACGAACGGACTAGCGGGATGTGGGGCATCGATGAGCAGTTCTTC
.	TRBV4-1	.	TRBJ2-7	CASSQVQGAYEQYF	TGCGCCAGCAGCCAAGTTCAGGGTGCCTACGAGCAGTACTTC
.	TRBV28	TRBD1	TRBJ1-2	CASSPWTGGSLRSGYTF	TGTGCCAGCAGTCCCTGGACAGGGGGATCTCTAAGATCCGGCTACACCTTC
.	TRBV19	TRBD1	TRBJ1-2	CASSQRPRQGYGYTF	TGTGCCAGTAGTCAACGACCCAGACAGGGGTATGGCTACACCTTC
.	TRBV27	TRBD2	TRBJ2-1	CASSPVGSGSRNEQFF	TGTGCCAGCAGTCCCGTGGGCAGCGGGAGTAGGAATGAGCAGTTCTTC
once	TRBV5-1	.	TRBJ2-5	CASRVGRGQETQYF	TGCGCCAGCAGGGTCGGCAGGGGCCAAGAGACCCAGTACTTC
.	TRBV2	.	TRBJ1-1	CASRAGGENTEAFF	TGTGCCAGCAGAGCCGGGGGGGAGAACACTGAAGCTTTTTTT
.	TRBV4-3	TRBD2	TRBJ2-1	CASSQKFLRTSGYNEQFF	TGCGCCAGCAGCCAAAAATTTCTAAGGACTAGCGGTTACAATGAGCAGTTCTTC
.	TRBV5-4	.	TRBJ1-5	CASSLGGSRGSNQPQHF	TGTGCCAGCAGCTTGGGTGGCTCGCGGGGGAGCAATCAGCCCCAGCATTTT
.	TRBV11-3	TRBD2	TRBJ2-1	CASSWGGGREQFF	TGTGCCAGCAGCTGGGGTGGCGGGAGGGAGCAGTTCTTC
.	TRBV9	.	TRBJ1-1	CASSGTGINTEAFF	TGTGCCAGCAGCGGGACTGGGATAAACACTGAAGCTTTCTTT
.	TRBV19	.	TRBJ1-5	CASNEDFRDQPQHF	TGTGCCAGTAATGAGGACTTTCGCGATCAGCCCCAGCATTTT
.	TRBV19	.	TRBJ2-2	CAIRETATGELFF	TGTGCCATCCGTGAGACAGCGACCGGGGAGCTGTTTTTT
.	TRBV13	.	TRBJ2-7	CASSLSSYEQYF	TGTGCCAGCAGCCTGAGCTCCTACGAGCAGTACTTC
.	TRBV9	.	TRBJ2-2	CASSVRGLSNTGELFF	TGTGCCAGCAGCGTAAGGGGGTTATCGAACACCGGGGAGCTGTTTTTT
.	TRBV6-5	TRBD2	TRBJ2-2	CASSKLLAGTGELFF	TGTGCCAGCAGCAAACTCTTAGCGGGCACCGGGGAGCTGTTTTTT